Listed below are T cell receptor beta chains from one sample, sequenced in a study of Graves' ophthalmopathy and Graves' hyperthyroidism. TCRdb recomputed calls from the multiplex PCR reads with MiXCR, one row per CDR3 protein. Of 560,000 or so distinct CDR3 sequences detected, less than 40% appear once; the ten largest clones hold approximately 4.1%. The source material was peripheral blood or thyroid tissue (not recorded which). These TCRs come from an adult man with Graves' hyperthyroidism. Each CDR3 is given with its conserved first and last residue. Fields, in order: J gene, V gene, D gene, clone size, CDR3 DNA, CDR3 protein. D genes are given only for firm matches. The size of a clone is reported for some rows only, either as once, few or many, or as a class for expanded clones.

J gene: TRBJ2-7
V gene: TRBV25-1
D gene: .
clone size: .
CDR3 DNA: TGTGCCAGCAGTGCTAGAGATCGCGGCATAATCTACGAGCAGTACTTC
CDR3 protein: CASSARDRGIIYEQYF

J gene: TRBJ2-5
V gene: TRBV5-1
D gene: TRBD2
clone size: .
CDR3 DNA: TGCGCCAGCAGCTTAGCGGGAGTAATGGAGACCCAGTACTTC
CDR3 protein: CASSLAGVMETQYF

J gene: TRBJ1-2
V gene: TRBV5-8
D gene: .
clone size: .
CDR3 DNA: TGTGCCAGCAGCTCTACCCAGACAGCCTATGGCTACACCTTC
CDR3 protein: CASSSTQTAYGYTF

J gene: TRBJ1-4
V gene: TRBV29-1
D gene: .
clone size: .
CDR3 DNA: TGCAGCGTTGGGACAAATTCCTACAATGAAAAACTGTTTTTT
CDR3 protein: CSVGTNSYNEKLFF

J gene: TRBJ2-7
V gene: TRBV7-9
D gene: TRBD1
clone size: .
CDR3 DNA: TGTGCCAGCAGCTTCCGGGACAGGCACGAGCAGTACTTC
CDR3 protein: CASSFRDRHEQYF

J gene: TRBJ2-1
V gene: TRBV11-2
D gene: .
clone size: .
CDR3 DNA: TGTGCCAGCAGCTTTTCAAGGGTCGAGCAGTTCTTC
CDR3 protein: CASSFSRVEQFF

J gene: TRBJ1-1
V gene: TRBV27
D gene: .
clone size: .
CDR3 DNA: TGTGCCAGCAGTTTATTCTGGGATGGCGTGAACACTGAAGCTTTCTTT
CDR3 protein: CASSLFWDGVNTEAFF

J gene: TRBJ2-7
V gene: TRBV20-1
D gene: .
clone size: many
CDR3 DNA: TGCAGTGTTATCGTGGGGGACGAGCAGTACTTC
CDR3 protein: CSVIVGDEQYF

J gene: TRBJ1-4
V gene: TRBV6-6
D gene: .
clone size: .
CDR3 DNA: TGTGCCAGCAGTATTACGGGACACAATAATGAAAAACTGTTTTTT
CDR3 protein: CASSITGHNNEKLFF

J gene: TRBJ2-1
V gene: TRBV15
D gene: .
clone size: .
CDR3 DNA: TGTGCCACCAGCAGAGGTGGGGGGGGCCCCTCCTACAATGAGCAGTTCTTC
CDR3 protein: CATSRGGGGPSYNEQFF

J gene: TRBJ2-3
V gene: TRBV29-1
D gene: .
clone size: .
CDR3 DNA: TGCAGCGTTGAAGGCAGCACAGATACGCAGTATTTT
CDR3 protein: CSVEGSTDTQYF

J gene: TRBJ1-3
V gene: TRBV29-1
D gene: .
clone size: .
CDR3 DNA: TGCAGCGTTGAGGCGGGGTTTGGGATGAACACCATATATTTT
CDR3 protein: CSVEAGFGMNTIYF

J gene: TRBJ1-5
V gene: TRBV20-1
D gene: .
clone size: .
CDR3 DNA: TGCAGTGCTAGAGATAGGGGAAGCGTCTTGAATGAGCATTTT
CDR3 protein: CSARDRGSVLNEHF

J gene: TRBJ1-1
V gene: TRBV20-1
D gene: TRBD1
clone size: many
CDR3 DNA: TGCAGTGCTAGTCGACAGGGAAGCACTGAAGCTTTCTTT
CDR3 protein: CSASRQGSTEAFF

J gene: TRBJ1-1
V gene: TRBV6-6
D gene: .
clone size: few
CDR3 DNA: TGTGCCAGCGAAATAATAACGAACACTGAAGCTTTCTTT
CDR3 protein: CASEIITNTEAFF

J gene: TRBJ2-5
V gene: TRBV7-9
D gene: .
clone size: .
CDR3 DNA: TGTGCCAGCAGCTTTGGGGGAGATACGCAAGAGACCCAGTACTTC
CDR3 protein: CASSFGGDTQETQYF

J gene: TRBJ1-5
V gene: TRBV20-1
D gene: .
clone size: .
CDR3 DNA: TGCAGTGCTAGAGAACTAGGGGTTCAGCCCCAGCATTTT
CDR3 protein: CSARELGVQPQHF

J gene: TRBJ2-1
V gene: TRBV2
D gene: .
clone size: few
CDR3 DNA: TGTGCCAGCAGTGGAGGGGGGAATGAGCAGTTCTTC
CDR3 protein: CASSGGGNEQFF

J gene: TRBJ1-5
V gene: TRBV19
D gene: .
clone size: .
CDR3 DNA: TGTGCCAGTATCAAGGACGGATATAGCAATCAGCCCCAGCATTTT
CDR3 protein: CASIKDGYSNQPQHF

J gene: TRBJ1-1
V gene: TRBV7-9
D gene: TRBD1
clone size: many
CDR3 DNA: TGTGCCAGCAGCTTTTCAGGGGGTTACACTGAAGCTTTCTTT
CDR3 protein: CASSFSGGYTEAFF

J gene: TRBJ1-3
V gene: TRBV19
D gene: .
clone size: .
CDR3 DNA: TGTGCCAGTAGTATACAGGCTGGAAACACCATATATTTT
CDR3 protein: CASSIQAGNTIYF

J gene: TRBJ2-5
V gene: TRBV12-3/TRBV12-4
D gene: .
clone size: many
CDR3 DNA: TGTGCCAGCAGCCGTGCTTTGGGGGTTGGGGAGACCCAGTACTTC
CDR3 protein: CASSRALGVGETQYF

J gene: TRBJ2-2
V gene: TRBV20-1
D gene: .
clone size: few
CDR3 DNA: TGCAGTGCTAGCGGGAGCAACACCGGGGAGCTGTTTTTT
CDR3 protein: CSASGSNTGELFF

J gene: TRBJ1-3
V gene: TRBV12-3/TRBV12-4
D gene: .
clone size: many
CDR3 DNA: TGTGCCAGCAGTTTCTTAGGGTTGAGCTCTGGAAACACCATATATTTT
CDR3 protein: CASSFLGLSSGNTIYF

J gene: TRBJ2-2
V gene: TRBV19
D gene: TRBD1
clone size: many
CDR3 DNA: TGTGCCAGTACCTCCGACAGGGAAGTTGCCGGGGAGCTGTTTTTT
CDR3 protein: CASTSDREVAGELFF

J gene: TRBJ1-1
V gene: TRBV11-3
D gene: .
clone size: many
CDR3 DNA: TGTGCCAGCAGCTTAGATGATATGAACACTGAAGCTTTCTTT
CDR3 protein: CASSLDDMNTEAFF

J gene: TRBJ2-6
V gene: TRBV5-6
D gene: .
clone size: many
CDR3 DNA: TGTGCCAGCAGCTTCCTGGTCTCTGGGGCCAACGTCCTGACTTTC
CDR3 protein: CASSFLVSGANVLTF

J gene: TRBJ1-5
V gene: TRBV7-9
D gene: .
clone size: many
CDR3 DNA: TGTGCCAGCAGCTTAAAGGGGGGCAATCAGCCCCAGCATTTT
CDR3 protein: CASSLKGGNQPQHF

J gene: TRBJ2-7
V gene: TRBV5-1
D gene: .
clone size: many
CDR3 DNA: TGCGCCAGCAATCTGGACCCCTCCTACGAGCAGTACTTC
CDR3 protein: CASNLDPSYEQYF

J gene: TRBJ1-2
V gene: TRBV9
D gene: .
clone size: .
CDR3 DNA: TGTGCCAGCAGCTTAAAAGGACTTGGCGGCGGCTACACCTTC
CDR3 protein: CASSLKGLGGGYTF

J gene: TRBJ2-7
V gene: TRBV2
D gene: TRBD1
clone size: many
CDR3 DNA: TGTGCCAGCAGTGGTTGGACAGGGGTCTACGAGCAGTACTTC
CDR3 protein: CASSGWTGVYEQYF

J gene: TRBJ2-7
V gene: TRBV5-1
D gene: .
clone size: many
CDR3 DNA: TGCGCCAGCAGCCTCGGACTCGGCTACGAGCAGTACTTC
CDR3 protein: CASSLGLGYEQYF

J gene: TRBJ1-1
V gene: TRBV20-1
D gene: .
clone size: many
CDR3 DNA: TGCAGTGCTAGGAGGGATTCGAACACTGAAGCTTTCTTT
CDR3 protein: CSARRDSNTEAFF

J gene: TRBJ1-1
V gene: TRBV27
D gene: TRBD1
clone size: .
CDR3 DNA: TGTGCCAGCAGTCAATACAGGGGGAGTGAAGCTTTCTTT
CDR3 protein: CASSQYRGSEAFF

J gene: TRBJ1-5
V gene: TRBV29-1
D gene: .
clone size: .
CDR3 DNA: TGCAGCGTTGCAGGGATGGATAATCAGCCCCAGCATTTT
CDR3 protein: CSVAGMDNQPQHF

J gene: TRBJ1-2
V gene: TRBV28
D gene: TRBD1
clone size: once
CDR3 DNA: TGTGCCAACAGCCAGGACAGGGCAGAAGGCTACACCTTC
CDR3 protein: CANSQDRAEGYTF

J gene: TRBJ1-1
V gene: TRBV5-1
D gene: .
clone size: .
CDR3 DNA: TGCGCCAGCAGCTTTGGGGTGGGGGCCCGGCGGGCCACTGAAGCTTTCTTT
CDR3 protein: CASSFGVGARRATEAFF

J gene: TRBJ1-5
V gene: TRBV15
D gene: .
clone size: many
CDR3 DNA: TGTGCCACCAGCAGAGGCAGGGGATTTCGCCCCCAGCATTTT
CDR3 protein: CATSRGRGFRPQHF

J gene: TRBJ1-5
V gene: TRBV12-3/TRBV12-4
D gene: TRBD1
clone size: .
CDR3 DNA: TGTGCCAGCAGTTTATCGACAGGGGGTGGCAATCAGCCCCAGCATTTT
CDR3 protein: CASSLSTGGGNQPQHF

J gene: TRBJ2-7
V gene: TRBV5-1
D gene: .
clone size: many
CDR3 DNA: TGCGCCAGCAGCTTGGTGGCAACCTACGAGCAGTACTTC
CDR3 protein: CASSLVATYEQYF

J gene: TRBJ2-7
V gene: TRBV7-9
D gene: .
clone size: .
CDR3 DNA: TGTGCCAGCAGCTTAATGGGGGGGGCAATCTACGAGCAGTACTTC
CDR3 protein: CASSLMGGAIYEQYF

J gene: TRBJ1-5
V gene: TRBV7-8
D gene: .
clone size: many
CDR3 DNA: TGTGCCAGCAGCTCAGACCTTAGACTCAATCAGCCCCAGCATTTT
CDR3 protein: CASSSDLRLNQPQHF

J gene: TRBJ2-7
V gene: TRBV6-5
D gene: TRBD1
clone size: many
CDR3 DNA: TGTGCCAGCAGTTACCCGGCAGGGGGCGAGCAGTACTTC
CDR3 protein: CASSYPAGGEQYF

J gene: TRBJ2-5
V gene: TRBV19
D gene: TRBD2
clone size: many
CDR3 DNA: TGTGCCAGTAGTTTGGGAGGGTTTGGCGAGACCCAGTACTTC
CDR3 protein: CASSLGGFGETQYF

J gene: TRBJ2-7
V gene: TRBV29-1
D gene: TRBD1
clone size: .
CDR3 DNA: TGCAGTGTCGCCGGGACAGGGCAAGAGCAGTACTTC
CDR3 protein: CSVAGTGQEQYF

J gene: TRBJ1-2
V gene: TRBV12-3/TRBV12-4
D gene: TRBD1
clone size: few
CDR3 DNA: TGTGCCAGCAGTCCCCTCCGACAGGGGGTAGGCTATGGCTGCACCTTC
CDR3 protein: CASSPLRQGVGYGCTF

J gene: TRBJ2-7
V gene: TRBV15
D gene: TRBD1
clone size: .
CDR3 DNA: TGTGCCACCAGCAGAGATCAGGCAGGGGGTAGTCGGCAGTACTTC
CDR3 protein: CATSRDQAGGSRQYF

J gene: TRBJ1-1
V gene: TRBV4-1
D gene: .
clone size: many
CDR3 DNA: TGCGCCAGCAGCCAAGTTCTAGGAACCAACACTGAAGCTTTCTTT
CDR3 protein: CASSQVLGTNTEAFF

J gene: TRBJ1-1
V gene: TRBV19
D gene: TRBD1
clone size: many
CDR3 DNA: TGTGCCAGTAGTCACAGGGGGCTGAACACTGAAGCTTTCTTT
CDR3 protein: CASSHRGLNTEAFF

J gene: TRBJ1-6
V gene: TRBV9
D gene: .
clone size: many
CDR3 DNA: TGTGCCGGCCCAAACGAAGAGGGATCTGGTTCACCCCTCCACTTT
CDR3 protein: CAGPNEEGSGSPLHF

J gene: TRBJ1-1
V gene: TRBV2
D gene: .
clone size: many
CDR3 DNA: TGTGTAGATCGGCTGAACACTGAAGCTTTCTTT
CDR3 protein: CVDRLNTEAFF

J gene: TRBJ2-3
V gene: TRBV29-1
D gene: .
clone size: many
CDR3 DNA: TGCAGCGTTGGGGGCACATACACAGATACGCAGTATTTT
CDR3 protein: CSVGGTYTDTQYF

J gene: TRBJ1-3
V gene: TRBV2
D gene: TRBD1
clone size: few
CDR3 DNA: TGTGCCAGCAAGGGACAGCACCAGGGAAACACCATATATTTT
CDR3 protein: CASKGQHQGNTIYF

J gene: TRBJ1-1
V gene: TRBV4-2
D gene: .
clone size: many
CDR3 DNA: TGTGCCAGCAGCCAAACACCTTCCCCAGAGAACACTGAAGCTTTCTTT
CDR3 protein: CASSQTPSPENTEAFF

J gene: TRBJ2-6
V gene: TRBV7-9
D gene: TRBD2
clone size: few
CDR3 DNA: TGTGCCAGCAGCCACGGGAGGGCTGGCTCTGGGGCCAACGTCCTGACTTTC
CDR3 protein: CASSHGRAGSGANVLTF

J gene: TRBJ1-1
V gene: TRBV24-1
D gene: .
clone size: many
CDR3 DNA: TGTGCCACCAGTGATTCGATGAACACTGAAGCTTTCTTT
CDR3 protein: CATSDSMNTEAFF

J gene: TRBJ1-6
V gene: TRBV14
D gene: .
clone size: few
CDR3 DNA: TGTGCCAGCAGCCTTCATTCGGGGATTGATTCACCCCTCCACTTT
CDR3 protein: CASSLHSGIDSPLHF

J gene: TRBJ2-5
V gene: TRBV11-3
D gene: TRBD1
clone size: .
CDR3 DNA: TGTGCCAGCAGCTTAGATCAGGGGGAAGATCAAGAGACCCAGTACTTC
CDR3 protein: CASSLDQGEDQETQYF

J gene: TRBJ1-2
V gene: TRBV11-3
D gene: .
clone size: .
CDR3 DNA: TGTGCCAGCAGCTTACTGGGGGATAAGGATAGATATGGCTACACCTTC
CDR3 protein: CASSLLGDKDRYGYTF